The sequence of this T cell receptor beta chain was determined in a study of blood T cell repertoires in COVID-19. The method was immunoSEQ multiplex PCR; TCRdb's version includes in-frame clones alone and lacks a portion of them. The data contain approximately 200,000 clones, 80% to 90% of them seen just once; the ten biggest clones take up roughly 1.2%. There are 13 residues in the CDR3. Germline CDR1 SGHRS, CDR2 YFSETQ. The V and J ends lost 1 base and 5 bases respectively, with 6 bases between them. Participants were aged about 18 to 89 years from around 26 US areas. The source material was PBMCs or T cells enriched from blood (not recorded which). The genes are TRBV5-1 and TRBJ1-4; D is unresolved. This clonotype originated in a man younger than 45 who had recovered from COVID-19. The CDR3 protein is CASSLSGNEKLFF. CDR3 nucleotide sequence: TGCGCCAGCAGCTTGTCCGGGAATGAAAAACTGTTTTTT.